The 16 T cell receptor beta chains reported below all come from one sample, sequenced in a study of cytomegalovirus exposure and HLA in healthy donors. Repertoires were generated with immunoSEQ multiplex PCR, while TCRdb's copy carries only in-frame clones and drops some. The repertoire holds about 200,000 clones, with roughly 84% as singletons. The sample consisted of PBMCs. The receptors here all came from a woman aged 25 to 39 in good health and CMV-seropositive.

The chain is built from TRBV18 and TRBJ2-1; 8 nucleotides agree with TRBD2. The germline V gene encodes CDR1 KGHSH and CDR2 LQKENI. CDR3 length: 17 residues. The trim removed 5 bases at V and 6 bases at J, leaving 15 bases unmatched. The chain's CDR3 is CASSSGQREYNFNEQFF. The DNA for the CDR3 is TGTGCCAGCTCATCAGGCCAGCGGGAGTACAATTTCAATGAGCAGTTCTTC. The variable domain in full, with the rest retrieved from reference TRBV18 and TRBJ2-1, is NAGVMQNPRHLVRRRGQEARLRCSPMKGHSHVYWYRQLPEEGLKFMVYLQKENIIDESGMPKERFSAEFPKEGPSILRIQQVVRGDSAAYFCASSSGQREYNFNEQFFGPGTRLTVL.

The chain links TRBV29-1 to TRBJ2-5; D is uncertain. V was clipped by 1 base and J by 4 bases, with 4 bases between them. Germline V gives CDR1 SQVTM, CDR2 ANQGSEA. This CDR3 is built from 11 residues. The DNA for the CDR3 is TGCAGCGTTGAAGCGGGAGAGACCCAGTACTTC. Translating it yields CSVEAGETQYF.

The CDR3 reads CARDWPGIQETQYF. The CDR3, as DNA: TGTGCCCGCGATTGGCCGGGAATCCAAGAGACCCAGTACTTC. The V gene is TRBV6-4, the J gene TRBJ2-5; D may be TRBD2 (5 bases). V was trimmed by 11 bases and J by 1 base, leaving 17 bases between them. Looked up from germline, CDR1 is MRHNA and CDR2 is SNTAGT. The CDR3 has 14 residues.

The CDR3 reads CASSPTADRDDYGYTF. CDR3 DNA: TGTGCCAGCAGCCCGACCGCGGACAGGGACGACTATGGCTACACCTTC. The V gene is TRBV4-2, the J gene TRBJ1-2, with 8 bases lining up with TRBD1. The CDR3 sequence is 16 residues long. CDR1 LGHNA and CDR2 YNFKEQ come from the germline V gene. V was pared by 4 bases and J by 3 bases, with 10 bases of the junction left unmatched.

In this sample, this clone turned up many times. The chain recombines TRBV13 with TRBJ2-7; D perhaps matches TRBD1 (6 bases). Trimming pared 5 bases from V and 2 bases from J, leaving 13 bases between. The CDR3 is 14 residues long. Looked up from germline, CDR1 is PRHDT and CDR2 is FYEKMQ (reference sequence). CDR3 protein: CASSPLQGTYEQYF. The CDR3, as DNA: TGTGCCAGCAGCCCACTACAGGGTACCTACGAGCAGTACTTC. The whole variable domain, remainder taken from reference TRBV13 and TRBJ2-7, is AAGVIQSPRHLIKEKRETATLKCYPIPRHDTVYWYQQGPGQDPQFLISFYEKMQSDKGSIPDRFSAQQFSDYHSELNMSSLELGDSALYFCASSPLQGTYEQYFGPGTRLTVT.

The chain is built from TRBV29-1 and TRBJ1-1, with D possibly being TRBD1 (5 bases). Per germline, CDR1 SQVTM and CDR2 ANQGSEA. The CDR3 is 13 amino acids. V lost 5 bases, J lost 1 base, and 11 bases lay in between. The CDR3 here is CSVSRGSNTEAFF. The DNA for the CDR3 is TGCAGCGTTTCGCGGGGCTCGAACACTGAAGCTTTCTTT.

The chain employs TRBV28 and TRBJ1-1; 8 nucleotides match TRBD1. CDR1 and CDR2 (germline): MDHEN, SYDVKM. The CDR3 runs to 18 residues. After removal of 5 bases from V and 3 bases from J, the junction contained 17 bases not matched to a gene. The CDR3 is CASSTHSLDRGWDTEAFF. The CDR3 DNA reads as TGTGCCAGCAGTACACACTCCCTAGACAGGGGCTGGGACACTGAAGCTTTCTTT. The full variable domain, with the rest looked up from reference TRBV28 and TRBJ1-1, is DVKVTQSSRYLVKRTGEKVFLECVQDMDHENMFWYRQDPGLGLRLIYFSYDVKMKEKGDIPEGYSVSREKKERFSLILESASTNQTSMYLCASSTHSLDRGWDTEAFFGQGTRLTVV.

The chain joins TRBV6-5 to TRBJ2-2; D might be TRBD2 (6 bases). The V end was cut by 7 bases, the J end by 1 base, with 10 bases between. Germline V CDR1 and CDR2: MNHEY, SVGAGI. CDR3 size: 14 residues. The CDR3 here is CASKWGLNTGELFF. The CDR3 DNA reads TGTGCCAGCAAATGGGGACTGAACACCGGGGAGCTGTTTTTT.

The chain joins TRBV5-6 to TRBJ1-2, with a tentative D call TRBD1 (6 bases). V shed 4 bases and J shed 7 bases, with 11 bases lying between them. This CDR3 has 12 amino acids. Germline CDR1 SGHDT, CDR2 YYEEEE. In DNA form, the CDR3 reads TGTGCCAGCAGCCAAACAGGGTTTGGCTACACCTTC. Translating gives CASSQTGFGYTF. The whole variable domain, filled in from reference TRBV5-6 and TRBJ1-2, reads DAGVTQSPTHLIKTRGQQVTLRCSPKSGHDTVSWYQQALGQGPQFIFQYYEEEERQRGNFPDRFSGHQFPNYSSELNVNALLLGDSALYLCASSQTGFGYTFGSGTRLTVV.

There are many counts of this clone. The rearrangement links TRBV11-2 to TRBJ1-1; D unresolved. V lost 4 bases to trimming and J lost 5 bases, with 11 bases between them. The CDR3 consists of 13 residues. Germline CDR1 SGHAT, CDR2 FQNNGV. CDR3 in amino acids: CASSSGPGTEAFF. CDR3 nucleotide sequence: TGTGCCAGCAGCTCCGGCCCGGGGACTGAAGCTTTCTTT.

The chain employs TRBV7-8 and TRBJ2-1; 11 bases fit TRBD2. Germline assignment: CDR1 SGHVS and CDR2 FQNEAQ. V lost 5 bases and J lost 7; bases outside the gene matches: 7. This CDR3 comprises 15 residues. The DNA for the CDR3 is TGTGCCAGCAGCCCCGGACTAGCGGGTGGTAATGAGCAGTTCTTC. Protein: CASSPGLAGGNEQFF.

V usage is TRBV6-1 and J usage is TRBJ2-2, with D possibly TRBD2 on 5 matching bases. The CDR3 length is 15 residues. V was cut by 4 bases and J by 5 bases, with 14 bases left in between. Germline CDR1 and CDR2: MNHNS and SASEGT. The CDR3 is CASSALVSGTGELFF. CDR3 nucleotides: TGTGCCAGCAGTGCTCTAGTGTCGGGGACCGGGGAGCTGTTTTTT.

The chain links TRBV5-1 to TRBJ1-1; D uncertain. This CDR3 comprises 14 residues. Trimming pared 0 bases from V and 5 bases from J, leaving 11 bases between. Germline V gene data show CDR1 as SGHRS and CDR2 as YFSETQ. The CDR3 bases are TGCGCCAGCAGCTTGGACACCTCCAGTACTGAAGCTTTCTTT. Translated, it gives CASSLDTSSTEAFF.

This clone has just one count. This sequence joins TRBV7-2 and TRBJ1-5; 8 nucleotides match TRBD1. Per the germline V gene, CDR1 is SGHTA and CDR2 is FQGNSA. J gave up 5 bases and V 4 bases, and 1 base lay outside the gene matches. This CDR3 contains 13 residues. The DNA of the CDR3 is TGTGCCAGCAGCTGGACAGGGTATCAGCCCCAGCATTTT. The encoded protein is CASSWTGYQPQHF.

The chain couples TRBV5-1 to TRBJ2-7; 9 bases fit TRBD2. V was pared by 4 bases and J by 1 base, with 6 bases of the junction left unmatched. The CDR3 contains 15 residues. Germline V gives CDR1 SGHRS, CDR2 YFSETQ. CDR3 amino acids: CASSATSGASYEQYF. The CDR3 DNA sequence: TGCGCCAGCAGCGCGACTAGCGGAGCTTCCTACGAGCAGTACTTC. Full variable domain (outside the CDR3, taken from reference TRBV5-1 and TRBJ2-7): KAGVTQTPRYLIKTRGQQVTLSCSPISGHRSVSWYQQTPGQGLQFLFEYFSETQRNKGNFPGRFSGRQFSNSRSEMNVSTLELGDSALYLCASSATSGASYEQYFGPGTRLTVT.

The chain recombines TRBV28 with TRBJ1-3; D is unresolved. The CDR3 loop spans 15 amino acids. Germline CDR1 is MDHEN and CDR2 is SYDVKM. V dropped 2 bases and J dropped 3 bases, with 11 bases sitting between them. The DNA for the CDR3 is TGTGCCAGCAGTTTAAGGAAGGGAGATGGAAACACCATATATTTT. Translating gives CASSLRKGDGNTIYF.